This T cell receptor beta chain emerged from a study of T cells in Graves' hyperthyroidism and ophthalmopathy (dated by TCRdb to 2018 to 2020). For the study in its entirety: Peripheral blood samples were taken at initial diagnosis, before any treatment was given. The 75 to 100 discovery patients were randomly divided into training and test sets at a 7:3 ratio. The study also compared thyroid tissue and blood T-cell repertoires from 6 or 7 Graves' hyperthyroidism patients. TCR V-J signatures able to tell the groups apart were searched for in a discovery cohort of approximately 95 patients, of whom 40 to 45 had Graves' ophthalmopathy and roughly 58 had stable Graves' hyperthyroidism. Once sampling was done, hyperthyroidism patients were given methimazole at a starting dose of 30 mg daily, whereas ophthalmopathy patients were given high-dose intravenous methylprednisolone. An independent validation cohort of around 19 hyperthyroidism patients and 17 patients who later progressed to ophthalmopathy tested prospective prediction of ophthalmopathy. The paper describes TCR Vbeta CDR3 sequencing of 140 or so peripheral blood samples, made up of around 41 ophthalmopathy patients, around 78 hyperthyroidism patients and 17 progressor patients.

General conclusions and limits of the study: Blood samples also contained most of the expanded thyroid clonotypes (frequency above 0.001), which suggests that blood repertoires may reflect thyroid immune responses. Ophthalmopathy was separated from stable hyperthyroidism by a 13 V-J signature model, with just over 85% sensitivity and approximately 81% specificity obtained in cross-validation and 80%/75% obtained in testing. In validation, the model predicted progression to ophthalmopathy with 65% to 71% sensitivity and approximately 72% specificity, a median of 6.5 months before onset. No statistical method was used to fix the sample size in advance, and group allocation was not hidden from the investigators.

Hyperthyroidism patients were newly diagnosed, with disease duration under 2 months, and aged 18 to 65 years. The study excluded patients with uncontrolled infections, other autoimmune diseases, pregnancy or lactation. Diagnoses relied on clinical symptoms, serum thyroxine and TRAb, thyroid ultrasound and orbital computed tomography. Blood from progressor patients was drawn when they were first diagnosed with hyperthyroidism, before any ophthalmopathy symptoms appeared. Ficoll-Paque density gradient centrifugation was used to isolate PBMCs from around 10 ml of fresh peripheral blood. Progressor patients were defined as those initially diagnosed with Graves' hyperthyroidism in whom ophthalmopathy developed during follow-up. Total RNA was extracted with Trizol reagent, and quality was checked on an Agilent 2100 Bioanalyzer. The sample holds many counts of this clonotype. Its antigen remains unidentified. No per-base quality is available; no much larger clone lies one base away.

CDR3 length: 15 amino acids, cysteine to phenylalanine. Just CDR3 DNA is preserved here, 45 bases in frame from base 1. In the germline V gene, CDR1 corresponds to SGHTA and CDR2 to FQGNSA. Trimming leaves V shorter by 5 bases and J shorter by 3 bases, with the junction holding 5 bases beyond the gene matches. TCR beta CDR3 regions were amplified from RNA transcripts. A first-round RT-PCR of the TCR CDR3 used the HTBI primer set with the Qiagen OneStep RT-PCR kit. Libraries were constructed in a second round of multiplex PCR, after which size selection and purification were performed. The libraries were sequenced on an Illumina HiSeq2000 using paired-end 100 bp reads. The paper's processing steps were these. SOAPnuke was used to process the raw data, with reads discarded if the reads contained adapters or uncalled bases, had a mean Phred below 15, or lacked an exact constant-primer or identifier match. COPE v1.2.5 was used to merge high-quality paired reads, and clonotypes were defined as unique nucleotide sequences. MiTCR v1.1 was used to align clonotypes to the IMGT TRBV, TRBD and TRBJ reference segments. The analysis was restricted to V-J combinations with a frequency above 0.0001, which together covered about 99% of the repertoires. A TCS score was defined as the ratio of F50 (clonal expansion) to E x V (chaos), with BLOSUM62-based TCRdist applied between CDR3 peptides within each V-J. Welch's t-statistics and random forest reduced some 510 V-J features to 10 to 15, which were used in a naive Bayes classifier (R e1071). In TCRdb, the public reads were trimmed at Q25 with fastp and aligned with MiXCR, with productive beta chains retained. Rows with one shared CDR3 protein collapse into an entry with the most common genes and DNA. The V and J calls follow TCRdb's processing rather than the paper's. The table for this sample lists hundreds of thousands of distinct CDR3 sequences; 14% of them were counted only once. The ten largest clones add up to 5.8% of the sample.

The sequencing input was blood. Here the chain combines TRBV7-2 and TRBJ1-4, with 8 bases aligning to TRBD1. The receptor was derived from a young woman with Graves' hyperthyroidism that later progressed to Graves' ophthalmopathy. For the CDR3, the sequence is CASSAQGASNEKLFF. The nucleotide sequence is given as TGTGCCAGCAGCGCCCAGGGGGCGTCTAATGAAAAACTGTTTTTT.